Listed below are T cell receptor beta chains from one sample, sequenced in a study of regulatory T cells in long-lasting Graves disease. A single record per CDR3 protein comes from TCRdb applying MiXCR to the multiplex PCR reads. The repertoire has 360,000 or so distinct CDR3 sequences, approximately 12% of them found once; the top ten carry about 19%. This sample also appeared in a second study, on T cells in Graves' hyperthyroidism and ophthalmopathy.

This material consisted of peripheral blood mononuclear cells (PBMCs), taken at new diagnosis, from a patient treated with antithyroid drugs. The receptor set was obtained from a woman in her late teens or twenties with Graves disease. CDR3s include the opening cysteine and the closing phenylalanine or tryptophan. The order of the fields is J gene, clone size, V gene, D gene, CDR3 DNA, CDR3 protein. A D gene is named only where the DNA matches it firmly. Size tells how often a clone was seen (once, few, many) or the class of an expanded clone, and some rows leave it out.

j_gene: TRBJ1-2; abundance: many; v_gene: TRBV4-3; d_gene: TRBD1; CDR3nt: TGCGCCAGCAGCCAGGGGACAGGGGGAAACTATGGCTACACCTTC; CDR3aa: CASSQGTGGNYGYTF
j_gene: TRBJ2-1; abundance: many; v_gene: TRBV28; d_gene: TRBD2; CDR3nt: TGTGCCAGCAGTTCCCGGACTAGCGGGCGGTTCGATGAGCAGTTCTTC; CDR3aa: CASSSRTSGRFDEQFF
j_gene: TRBJ1-1; abundance: many; v_gene: TRBV20-1; d_gene: .; CDR3nt: TGCAGTGCCATCACCCCACAGAGCGGCGTCACTGAAGCTTTCTTT; CDR3aa: CSAITPQSGVTEAFF
j_gene: TRBJ1-4; abundance: many; v_gene: TRBV10-3; d_gene: .; CDR3nt: TGTGCCATCAGTGGCCATCCGGTGGGGGATGCAACTAATGAAAAACTGTTTTTT; CDR3aa: CAISGHPVGDATNEKLFF
j_gene: TRBJ1-2; abundance: .; v_gene: TRBV19; d_gene: .; CDR3nt: TGTGCCAGTAGTATCTTCGAGGGATTAAGCTACACCTTC; CDR3aa: CASSIFEGLSYTF
j_gene: TRBJ2-3; abundance: many; v_gene: TRBV28; d_gene: TRBD2; CDR3nt: TGTGCCAGCAGTTTCCTAGCGGGCGAATCCACAGATACGCAGTATTTT; CDR3aa: CASSFLAGESTDTQYF
j_gene: TRBJ2-3; abundance: many; v_gene: TRBV12-3/TRBV12-4; d_gene: .; CDR3nt: TGTGCCAGTCTGCGGGTTCTCCTTAGCACAGATACGCAGTATTTT; CDR3aa: CASLRVLLSTDTQYF
j_gene: TRBJ1-1; abundance: many; v_gene: TRBV29-1; d_gene: .; CDR3nt: TGCAGCGTTGGTCCTCTTTGGGAAGGTGAAGCTTTCTTT; CDR3aa: CSVGPLWEGEAFF
j_gene: TRBJ2-7; abundance: many; v_gene: TRBV4-3; d_gene: .; CDR3nt: TGCGCCAGCAGCCAAGATATCGGGGGCTACGAGCAGTACTTC; CDR3aa: CASSQDIGGYEQYF
j_gene: TRBJ1-6; abundance: many; v_gene: TRBV2; d_gene: TRBD1; CDR3nt: TGTGCCAGCAGCAACTCAGGGACAGATAATTCACCCCTCCACTTT; CDR3aa: CASSNSGTDNSPLHF
j_gene: TRBJ2-3; abundance: .; v_gene: TRBV24-1; d_gene: .; CDR3nt: TGTGCCACCAGTGATTGGCCCAGGGCAGATACGCAGTATTTT; CDR3aa: CATSDWPRADTQYF
j_gene: TRBJ2-1; abundance: many; v_gene: TRBV7-8; d_gene: TRBD2; CDR3nt: TGTGCCAGCAGCTTGGTTGGACTAGCGGGAGTTTGGAATGAGCAGTTCTTC; CDR3aa: CASSLVGLAGVWNEQFF
j_gene: TRBJ2-7; abundance: .; v_gene: TRBV15; d_gene: .; CDR3nt: TGTGCCACCAGCAGACTCGACGATACGTCCTACGAGCAGTACTTC; CDR3aa: CATSRLDDTSYEQYF
j_gene: TRBJ1-1; abundance: .; v_gene: TRBV28; d_gene: .; CDR3nt: TGTGCCAGCACCGATCCCCGCACTGAAGCTTTCTTT; CDR3aa: CASTDPRTEAFF
j_gene: TRBJ1-2; abundance: few; v_gene: TRBV9; d_gene: .; CDR3nt: TGTGCCAGCAGCCCCGACGGAGGGTTCGGCTATGGCTACACCTTC; CDR3aa: CASSPDGGFGYGYTF
j_gene: TRBJ2-1; abundance: many; v_gene: TRBV4-3; d_gene: .; CDR3nt: TGCGCCAGCAGCCAAGATCGATCGAGCTCCTACAATGAGCAGTTCTTC; CDR3aa: CASSQDRSSSYNEQFF